This is a list of T cell receptor beta chains from one sample in a study of cytomegalovirus exposure and HLA in healthy donors. Method: immunoSEQ multiplex PCR; TCRdb's copy keeps in-frame clones and lacks some. The repertoire table contains roughly 40,000 clones. Sequenced material: PBMCs. The source is a man younger than 40 in good health and CMV-seronegative. CDR3s include the opening cysteine and the closing phenylalanine or tryptophan. The D gene is left open where the match is weak. A row's size may be missing; if present it is once, few, many or a size class.

v_gene	j_gene	d_gene	abundance	CDR3aa	CDR3nt
TRBV5-6	TRBJ2-1	TRBD2	-	CASSRTSEDNEQFF	TGTGCCAGCAGCCGAACTAGCGAGGACAATGAGCAGTTCTTC
TRBV30	TRBJ1-4	-	-	CAWSVLAAKLFF	TGTGCCTGGAGTGTACTTGCTGCAAAACTGTTTTTT
TRBV4-3	TRBJ1-2	-	-	CASSQEDRSIYGYTF	TGCGCCAGCAGCCAAGAGGACAGATCAATTTATGGCTACACCTTC
TRBV4-1	TRBJ2-1	-	-	CASSPLVPGLREQFF	TGCGCCAGCAGCCCTCTTGTGCCCGGGTTACGGGAGCAGTTCTTC
TRBV6-6	TRBJ1-1	TRBD1	-	CASLTRGQGEVAFF	TGTGCCAGCCTCACCCGGGGGCAGGGGGAAGTAGCTTTCTTT
TRBV5-1	TRBJ2-2	-	-	CASSPGATGELFF	TGCGCCAGCAGTCCAGGGGCCACCGGGGAGCTGTTTTTT
TRBV11-2	TRBJ2-7	-	-	CASSLESGHDYEQYF	TGTGCCAGCAGCTTAGAAAGCGGTCATGATTACGAGCAGTACTTC
TRBV14	TRBJ2-2	TRBD2	-	CASSPSRLAGVAGELFF	TGTGCCAGCAGCCCATCCCGACTAGCGGGAGTAGCCGGGGAGCTGTTTTTT
TRBV6-5	TRBJ2-2	TRBD2	-	CASTLGGTGAGELFF	TGTGCCAGCACCCTGGGGGGGACGGGGGCCGGGGAGCTGTTTTTT
TRBV5-1	TRBJ1-1	-	-	CASSLERVANTEAFF	TGCGCCAGCAGCTTGGAGAGGGTGGCGAACACTGAAGCTTTCTTT
TRBV7-3	TRBJ2-1	TRBD1	-	CASSLSGTGTHNEQFF	TGTGCCAGCAGCTTATCCGGGACAGGGACCCACAATGAGCAGTTCTTC
TRBV30	TRBJ2-7	TRBD2	-	CAWSGGTSLMEQYF	TGTGCCTGGAGTGGGGGGACTAGCCTTATGGAGCAGTACTTC
TRBV14	TRBJ2-5	-	-	CASSPSVQETQYF	TGTGCCAGCAGCCCAAGCGTACAAGAGACCCAGTACTTC
TRBV4-1	TRBJ1-4	-	-	CASSHPGLLRAEKLFF	TGCGCCAGCAGCCACCCGGGACTCCTGCGCGCTGAAAAACTGTTTTTT
TRBV6-1	TRBJ1-2	TRBD1	-	CASTEPGRGQDGYTF	TGTGCCAGCACCGAACCCGGCAGGGGGCAGGATGGCTACACCTTC
TRBV5-1	TRBJ2-7	TRBD2	-	CASSLGLAGGSYEQYF	TGCGCCAGCAGCTTGGGACTAGCGGGAGGATCCTACGAGCAGTACTTC
TRBV13	TRBJ1-5	-	-	CASSRTYSNQPQHF	TGTGCCAGCAGCCGAACTTATAGCAATCAGCCCCAGCATTTT
TRBV19	TRBJ1-6	TRBD1	-	CASLRDRGSPLHF	TGTGCCAGCCTCCGGGACAGGGGTTCACCCCTCCACTTT
TRBV4-3	TRBJ2-7	TRBD1	-	CASSQDLGTGVKQYF	TGCGCCAGCAGCCAAGATCTAGGGACAGGGGTGAAGCAGTACTTC
TRBV30	TRBJ1-6	-	-	CAWSVGREHSHLHF	TGTGCCTGGAGTGTAGGCAGGGAACATTCACACCTCCACTTT
TRBV4-3	TRBJ2-2	TRBD2	-	CASSYGTSGTGELFF	TGCGCCAGCAGCTACGGGACTAGCGGCACCGGGGAGCTGTTTTTT
TRBV18	TRBJ2-5	-	-	CASSPQGSETQYF	TGTGCCAGCTCACCCCAGGGGTCTGAGACCCAGTACTTC
TRBV5-1	TRBJ2-1	TRBD2	-	CASSLGSGLGLNEQFF	TGCGCCAGCAGCTTGGGATCGGGACTAGGTTTAAATGAGCAGTTCTTC
TRBV11-3	TRBJ1-1	-	-	CASSVGGDLREAFF	TGTGCCAGCAGCGTCGGGGGGGACCTACGAGAAGCTTTCTTT
TRBV5-6	TRBJ2-1	TRBD1	medium-sized	CASSLGQGLFF	TGTGCCAGCAGCTTAGGACAGGGTCTGTTCTTC
TRBV10-3	TRBJ1-6	TRBD1	-	CAISESDRDSPLHF	TGTGCCATCAGTGAGTCTGACAGGGATTCACCCCTCCACTTT
TRBV9	TRBJ1-3	-	-	CASSGGAGNTIYF	TGTGCCAGCAGCGGAGGAGCTGGAAACACCATATATTTT
TRBV6-5	TRBJ1-3	-	-	CASSQTGLSGNTIYF	TGTGCCAGCAGCCAAACAGGTCTCTCTGGAAACACCATATATTTT
TRBV18	TRBJ1-1	-	-	CASSPAGPQGTEAFF	TGTGCCAGCTCACCAGCAGGGCCCCAGGGGACTGAAGCTTTCTTT
TRBV7-9	TRBJ1-2	TRBD1	-	CASGRDRASYGYTF	TGTGCCAGCGGCCGGGACAGGGCTAGCTATGGCTACACCTTC
TRBV30	TRBJ1-4	TRBD1	-	CAWSELQGANEKLFF	TGTGCCTGGTCCGAACTACAGGGGGCTAATGAAAAACTGTTTTTT
TRBV6-6	TRBJ2-3	-	-	CASSYRGATDTQYF	TGTGCCAGCAGTTACCGGGGGGCTACAGATACGCAGTATTTT
TRBV15	TRBJ2-7	TRBD2	-	CATSRVPSGTYEQYF	TGTGCCACCAGCAGAGTTCCTAGCGGGACCTACGAGCAGTACTTC
TRBV6-5	TRBJ2-1	TRBD2	-	CASSRGGDGVNEQFF	TGTGCCAGCAGCCGCGGGGGGGATGGGGTCAATGAGCAGTTCTTC
TRBV30	TRBJ2-1	-	-	CAWSVSSAYNEQFF	TGTGCCTGGAGTGTTAGTAGTGCCTACAATGAGCAGTTCTTC
TRBV6-5	TRBJ1-2	TRBD1	-	CASSQGANYGYTF	TGTGCCAGCAGCCAGGGGGCTAACTATGGCTACACCTTC
TRBV4-1	TRBJ1-4	-	-	CASSQGSQGKLFF	TGCGCCAGCAGCCAAGGATCACAGGGAAAACTGTTTTTT
TRBV5-1	TRBJ1-2	-	-	CASSFDITGPNYGYTF	TGCGCCAGCAGCTTCGATATAACAGGGCCAAACTATGGCTACACCTTC
TRBV6-5	TRBJ1-2	TRBD1	-	CASSYVRTGGSYGYTF	TGTGCCAGCAGTTACGTTCGGACAGGGGGTAGCTATGGCTACACCTTC
TRBV2	TRBJ1-4	TRBD1	-	CASRTGGAYEKLFF	TGTGCCAGCAGGACAGGGGGAGCCTATGAAAAACTGTTTTTT
TRBV30	TRBJ2-7	-	-	CAWRTGTHYEQYF	TGTGCCTGGCGAACCGGGACACACTACGAGCAGTACTTC
TRBV27	TRBJ2-7	TRBD2	-	CASSSLAGTSNEQYF	TGTGCCAGCAGTTCCCTAGCGGGGACTAGCAACGAGCAGTACTTC
TRBV4-2	TRBJ2-5	-	-	CASSQDSMGGETQYF	TGTGCCAGCAGCCAAGACTCAATGGGAGGAGAGACCCAGTACTTC
TRBV5-4	TRBJ2-2	-	-	CASSPYSGNTGELFF	TGTGCCAGCAGCCCGTACAGCGGGAACACCGGGGAGCTGTTTTTT
TRBV18	TRBJ2-7	-	-	CASSFGLEQYF	TGTGCCAGTTCCTTCGGTCTCGAGCAGTACTTC
TRBV18	TRBJ1-5	-	-	CASSPYFSVGRQPQHF	TGTGCCAGCTCACCCTATTTTTCCGTAGGGAGACAGCCCCAGCATTTT
TRBV5-1	TRBJ1-3	-	-	CASSLQTGRASGNTIYF	TGCGCCAGCAGCTTGCAAACAGGGAGAGCCTCTGGAAACACCATATATTTT
TRBV4-1	TRBJ2-5	-	-	CASSQGIGGGQETQYF	TGCGCCAGCAGCCAGGGGATCGGGGGAGGTCAAGAGACCCAGTACTTC
TRBV9	TRBJ2-1	-	-	CASGARDEQFF	TGTGCCTCAGGGGCCAGGGATGAGCAGTTCTTC
TRBV14	TRBJ2-3	TRBD2	-	CASSQGLAGGPYTDTQYF	TGTGCCAGCAGCCAGGGACTAGCGGGAGGACCCTACACAGATACGCAGTATTTT
TRBV30	TRBJ2-7	-	-	CAWIEGSGYEQYF	TGTGCCTGGATTGAGGGTAGCGGCTACGAGCAGTACTTC
TRBV30	TRBJ2-3	TRBD2	-	CAWSVLRTSSTDTQYF	TGTGCCTGGAGTGTACTCAGGACTAGCAGCACAGATACGCAGTATTTT
TRBV6-5	TRBJ2-7	TRBD1	-	CATQGTPYEQYF	TGTGCCACACAGGGGACGCCCTACGAGCAGTACTTC
TRBV5-1	TRBJ1-2	-	-	CASSGRDGLGYTF	TGCGCCAGCAGCGGGAGGGACGGCTTGGGCTACACCTTC
TRBV19	TRBJ2-7	TRBD2	-	CASSITSGNSYEQYF	TGTGCCAGTAGTATAACTAGCGGGAACTCCTACGAGCAGTACTTC
TRBV6-5	TRBJ2-1	-	-	CASRRGGGNEQFF	TGTGCCAGCAGGAGGGGGGGAGGTAATGAGCAGTTCTTC
TRBV2	TRBJ1-1	-	-	CASSTGSGTEAFF	TGTGCCAGCAGTACAGGGTCGGGAACTGAAGCTTTCTTT
TRBV4-3	TRBJ1-4	TRBD1	-	CASSRGQGGTNEKLFF	TGCGCCAGCAGCCGGGGACAGGGTGGAACTAATGAAAAACTGTTTTTT
TRBV7-3	TRBJ2-7	-	-	CASSLGDPGSYEQYF	TGTGCCAGCAGCTTAGGCGACCCGGGGAGCTACGAGCAGTACTTC
TRBV30	TRBJ2-7	TRBD2	-	CASRASGSYEQYF	TGTGCCAGTCGGGCTAGCGGTTCCTACGAGCAGTACTTC